A selection of T cell receptor beta chains follows, all from one sample in a study of cytomegalovirus exposure and HLA in healthy donors. Sequencing used immunoSEQ multiplex PCR; TCRdb keeps in-frame clones, though not all of them. The sample lists some 170,000 clones; less than 85% were seen once. The sample was PBMCs. These receptor sequences come from a man aged 55 to 69 in good health and CMV-seronegative. The CDR3 runs from the conserved cysteine through the conserved F or W. Each record gives: CDR3 length, clone size, V gene, D gene, J gene, CDR3 protein, CDR3 DNA. A D gene is named only where the DNA matches it firmly. Only some rows state a clone size, as once, few, many or a class for expanded clones.

length: 14
size: .
V: TRBV9
D: TRBD1
J: TRBJ2-2
CDR3: CASTRDSNTGELFF
DNA: TGTGCCAGCACCCGGGACAGTAACACCGGGGAGCTGTTTTTT

length: 14
size: few
V: TRBV6-6
D: .
J: TRBJ1-2
CDR3: CASSYPGQPLGYTF
DNA: TGTGCCAGCAGTTACCCGGGTCAACCATTGGGCTACACCTTC

length: 14
size: .
V: TRBV29-1
D: TRBD2
J: TRBJ2-1
CDR3: CSVWGLAAPYEQFF
DNA: TGCAGCGTCTGGGGACTAGCTGCCCCCTATGAGCAGTTCTTC

length: 12
size: .
V: TRBV11-2
D: .
J: TRBJ2-1
CDR3: CASSPTRNEQFF
DNA: TGTGCCAGCAGCCCGACAAGGAATGAGCAGTTCTTC

length: 14
size: once
V: TRBV14
D: TRBD1
J: TRBJ1-4
CDR3: CASSIGTGYEKLFF
DNA: TGTGCCAGCAGCATCGGGACAGGGTATGAAAAACTGTTTTTT

length: 15
size: .
V: TRBV11-2
D: .
J: TRBJ1-2
CDR3: CASSQERGESYGYTF
DNA: TGCGCCAGCAGCCAAGAAAGGGGCGAGTCCTATGGCTACACCTTC

length: 14
size: few
V: TRBV7-2
D: .
J: TRBJ1-4
CDR3: CASSLEPVNEKLFF
DNA: TGTGCCAGCAGCTTAGAACCAGTTAATGAAAAACTGTTTTTT

length: 16
size: .
V: TRBV5-1
D: .
J: TRBJ2-3
CDR3: CASSLGLITITDTQYF
DNA: TGCGCCAGCAGCCTAGGACTGATTACTATTACAGATACGCAGTATTTT

length: 15
size: .
V: TRBV5-1
D: TRBD1
J: TRBJ2-7
CDR3: CASSPSTGGVYEQYF
DNA: TGCGCCAGCAGCCCTTCGACAGGGGGCGTATACGAGCAGTACTTC

length: 15
size: .
V: TRBV5-1
D: .
J: TRBJ2-7
CDR3: CASSLNVGRSYEQYF
DNA: TGCGCCAGCAGCTTGAACGTGGGCCGCTCCTACGAGCAGTACTTC

length: 14
size: .
V: TRBV7-9
D: .
J: TRBJ2-7
CDR3: CASSRGAGSNEQYF
DNA: TGTGCCAGCAGCCGCGGGGCAGGGTCAAACGAGCAGTACTTC

length: 18
size: .
V: TRBV2
D: TRBD2
J: TRBJ2-2
CDR3: CASSALRLAGGYSGELFF
DNA: TGTGCCAGCAGTGCCCTAAGACTAGCGGGAGGGTATAGCGGGGAGCTGTTTTTT

length: 13
size: once
V: TRBV30
D: .
J: TRBJ2-5
CDR3: CAWRIRGQETQYF
DNA: TGTGCCTGGAGAATTAGGGGCCAAGAGACCCAGTACTTC

length: 17
size: .
V: TRBV4-1
D: TRBD2
J: TRBJ2-5
CDR3: CASSQGEGGRNQETQYF
DNA: TGCGCCAGCAGCCAAGGAGAGGGCGGGAGGAACCAAGAGACCCAGTACTTC

length: 17
size: .
V: TRBV10-3
D: TRBD1
J: TRBJ1-4
CDR3: CAISEYNLDRGGEKLFF
DNA: TGTGCCATCAGTGAGTATAACTTGGACAGGGGTGGCGAAAAACTGTTTTTT

length: 15
size: .
V: TRBV27
D: .
J: TRBJ1-3
CDR3: CASSWSRGSGNTIYF
DNA: TGTGCCAGCAGTTGGTCCAGGGGCTCTGGAAACACCATATATTTT

length: 15
size: .
V: TRBV7-2
D: TRBD2
J: TRBJ2-1
CDR3: CASSNVAGGGDEQFF
DNA: TGTGCCAGCAGCAACGTTGCGGGAGGGGGCGATGAGCAGTTCTTC

length: 14
size: .
V: TRBV18
D: .
J: TRBJ1-4
CDR3: CASSSGDTNPKLFF
DNA: TGTGCCAGCTCGTCTGGGGACACCAACCCAAAACTGTTTTTT

length: 14
size: .
V: TRBV25-1
D: TRBD1
J: TRBJ1-3
CDR3: CASRDRGSGNTIYF
DNA: TGTGCCAGCAGGGACAGGGGCTCTGGAAACACCATATATTTT

length: 15
size: .
V: TRBV9
D: TRBD2
J: TRBJ2-7
CDR3: CASSSGTSGSYEQYF
DNA: TGTGCCAGCAGCTCCGGGACTAGTGGCTCCTACGAGCAGTACTTC

length: 17
size: .
V: TRBV7-3
D: .
J: TRBJ2-3
CDR3: CASSPLGGLGGTDTQYF
DNA: TGTGCCAGCAGCCCCTTGGGGGGGCTCGGAGGCACAGATACGCAGTATTTT

length: 14
size: .
V: TRBV19
D: TRBD2
J: TRBJ2-1
CDR3: CASSSWTRDNEQFF
DNA: TGTGCCAGTAGTAGTTGGACTAGAGACAATGAGCAGTTCTTC

length: 13
size: .
V: TRBV2
D: .
J: TRBJ1-1
CDR3: CASSGQPNTEAFF
DNA: TGTGCCAGCAGTGGACAGCCGAACACTGAAGCTTTCTTT

length: 15
size: .
V: TRBV11-2
D: .
J: TRBJ2-7
CDR3: CASSLDGSSPYEQYF
DNA: TGTGCCAGCAGCTTAGACGGTTCATCTCCCTACGAGCAGTACTTC

length: 16
size: .
V: TRBV30
D: TRBD1
J: TRBJ2-2
CDR3: CAWSDFRQGDTGELFF
DNA: TGTGCCTGGAGTGACTTCCGACAGGGGGACACCGGGGAGCTGTTTTTT

length: 11
size: .
V: TRBV7-6
D: .
J: TRBJ2-1
CDR3: CASSFQGEQFF
DNA: TGTGCCAGCAGCTTCCAGGGTGAGCAGTTCTTC

length: 14
size: .
V: TRBV10-3
D: TRBD2
J: TRBJ2-7
CDR3: CAISPLAGANEQYF
DNA: TGTGCCATCTCCCCACTAGCGGGAGCAAACGAGCAGTACTTC

length: 15
size: .
V: TRBV28
D: .
J: TRBJ2-5
CDR3: CASSFRGRGEETQYF
DNA: TGTGCCAGCAGTTTCCGAGGGAGGGGGGAAGAGACCCAGTACTTC

length: 16
size: .
V: TRBV5-3
D: TRBD2
J: TRBJ2-1
CDR3: CARSFGSGGPEDEQFF
DNA: TGTGCCAGAAGCTTCGGATCGGGGGGGCCAGAGGATGAGCAGTTCTTC

length: 14
size: .
V: TRBV15
D: TRBD2
J: TRBJ2-3
CDR3: CATRTSGAGDTQYF
DNA: TGTGCCACGAGGACTAGCGGGGCCGGGGATACGCAGTATTTT

length: 12
size: once
V: TRBV27
D: .
J: TRBJ2-1
CDR3: CASRVWHNEQFF
DNA: TGTGCCAGCAGAGTTTGGCACAATGAGCAGTTCTTC

length: 14
size: .
V: TRBV5-1
D: TRBD1
J: TRBJ2-7
CDR3: CASSPGTGPYEQYF
DNA: TGCGCCAGCAGCCCCGGGACAGGGCCCTACGAGCAGTACTTC

length: 11
size: once
V: TRBV9
D: .
J: TRBJ2-1
CDR3: CASSVGTEQFF
DNA: TGTGCCAGCAGCGTGGGCACTGAGCAGTTCTTC

length: 16
size: .
V: TRBV18
D: TRBD2
J: TRBJ2-7
CDR3: CASSLRLAGPTYEQYF
DNA: TGTGCCAGCTCACTCCGACTAGCGGGGCCGACCTACGAGCAGTACTTC

length: 17
size: few
V: TRBV15
D: TRBD2
J: TRBJ2-1
CDR3: CATSSRLAGVVINEQFF
DNA: TGTGCCACCAGCTCTAGACTAGCGGGAGTAGTCATCAATGAGCAGTTCTTC

length: 15
size: .
V: TRBV28
D: TRBD1
J: TRBJ1-2
CDR3: CASSTGQGAYYGYTF
DNA: TGTGCCAGCAGCACTGGACAGGGGGCTTACTATGGCTACACCTTC

length: 17
size: few
V: TRBV29-1
D: TRBD2
J: TRBJ2-3
CDR3: CSVTGTSVPISTDTQYF
DNA: TGCAGCGTAACCGGGACTAGCGTCCCCATTAGCACAGATACGCAGTATTTT

length: 15
size: .
V: TRBV10-3
D: .
J: TRBJ2-5
CDR3: CAISESRQEGETQYF
DNA: TGTGCCATCAGTGAGTCGAGGCAGGAGGGAGAGACCCAGTACTTC

length: 13
size: .
V: TRBV7-2
D: .
J: TRBJ1-1
CDR3: CASSLARGTEAFF
DNA: TGTGCCAGCAGCTTAGCTCGGGGGACTGAAGCTTTCTTT

length: 15
size: .
V: TRBV28
D: .
J: TRBJ2-7
CDR3: CASSSMRTGTYEQYF
DNA: TGTGCCAGCAGTTCCATGAGAACCGGGACTTACGAGCAGTACTTC

length: 11
size: .
V: TRBV5-1
D: .
J: TRBJ1-2
CDR3: CASSLQGSYTF
DNA: TGCGCCAGCAGTTTACAGGGAAGCTACACCTTC

length: 15
size: .
V: TRBV7-3
D: .
J: TRBJ2-2
CDR3: CASSFDSPNTGELFF
DNA: TGTGCCAGCAGCTTCGACAGCCCGAACACCGGGGAGCTGTTTTTT

length: 15
size: .
V: TRBV4-3
D: .
J: TRBJ1-3
CDR3: CASSPTRGAGNTIYF
DNA: TGCGCCAGCAGCCCGACCCGGGGGGCTGGAAACACCATATATTTT

length: 14
size: .
V: TRBV19
D: TRBD1
J: TRBJ2-7
CDR3: CASRIRTGGYEQYF
DNA: TGTGCCAGTAGGATCCGGACAGGGGGCTACGAGCAGTACTTC

length: 14
size: .
V: TRBV19
D: .
J: TRBJ2-2
CDR3: CASGGSANTGELFF
DNA: TGTGCCAGTGGGGGCAGCGCGAACACCGGGGAGCTGTTTTTT

length: 17
size: few
V: TRBV27
D: TRBD2
J: TRBJ2-1
CDR3: CASSPPQWTSGRWEQFF
DNA: TGTGCCAGCAGCCCCCCCCAGTGGACTAGCGGGAGATGGGAGCAGTTCTTC

length: 17
size: few
V: TRBV5-4
D: TRBD1
J: TRBJ2-5
CDR3: CATKGTGGALAQETQYF
DNA: TGTGCAACTAAAGGGACAGGGGGCGCGTTGGCACAAGAGACCCAGTACTTC

length: 15
size: .
V: TRBV15
D: .
J: TRBJ1-2
CDR3: CATSRDRARGGGYTF
DNA: TGTGCCACCAGCAGAGATAGAGCGAGAGGAGGTGGCTACACCTTC

length: 15
size: .
V: TRBV14
D: TRBD2
J: TRBJ2-3
CDR3: CASRRGLVGTDTQYF
DNA: TGTGCCAGCAGAAGGGGACTAGTAGGTACAGATACGCAGTATTTT

length: 13
size: .
V: TRBV11-3
D: TRBD2
J: TRBJ2-7
CDR3: CASSSGGAYEQYF
DNA: TGTGCCAGCAGCTCCGGGGGGGCCTACGAGCAGTACTTC

length: 14
size: .
V: TRBV10-3
D: TRBD1
J: TRBJ2-2
CDR3: CATRDRDWAGELFF
DNA: TGTGCCACGAGGGACAGGGATTGGGCCGGGGAGCTGTTTTTT

length: 12
size: .
V: TRBV19
D: TRBD1
J: TRBJ2-5
CDR3: CASNQGAETQYF
DNA: TGTGCCAGTAACCAGGGGGCAGAGACCCAGTACTTC

length: 17
size: .
V: TRBV30
D: .
J: TRBJ1-6
CDR3: CAWSLARDFNYNSPLHF
DNA: TGTGCCTGGAGCTTAGCAAGGGACTTTAACTATAATTCACCCCTCCACTTT

length: 13
size: .
V: TRBV6-1
D: .
J: TRBJ2-5
CDR3: CASRWAGEETQYF
DNA: TGTGCCAGCAGGTGGGCAGGGGAGGAGACCCAGTACTTC

length: 17
size: few
V: TRBV6-1
D: TRBD1
J: TRBJ2-7
CDR3: CASSGYPGTGVTYEQYF
DNA: TGTGCCAGCAGTGGCTACCCTGGGACAGGCGTAACCTACGAGCAGTACTTC